This T cell receptor beta chain was captured by sequencing in a study of blood T cells in healthy people across ages. Study context: Template switching captured about one barcoded beta molecule per two T cells. Study-wide findings and caveats: The lack of PBMC sorting stopped any conclusive naive versus antigen-experienced comparison.

Samples had at least 6 million PBMCs isolated from them. With 2 bases clipped from V and 4 bases from J, the junction kept 3 bases outside the gene matches. Germline V gives CDR1 GTSNPN, CDR2 SVGIG (reference sequence). This CDR3 comprises 13 residues. With a J-beta primer mix and a sample-barcoded 5' primer, a second PCR ran about 7 to 12 cycles. Every cDNA was tagged by a template-switch adaptor with 12 random nucleotides. Each CDR3 protein is one row after TCRdb ran MiXCR on the 5' RACE reads. The profile shows about 830,000 distinct CDR3 sequences, roughly 60% of them singletons. As to this clonotype: Its target is unknown.

J is TRBJ2-5 and V is TRBV30; 8 positions agree with TRBD2. This receptor was taken from a man younger than 45 in good health. Sequenced input: blood. The CDR3 is CAWSIAGSETQYF. CDR3 nucleotides: TGTGCCTGGAGTATAGCGGGGTCAGAGACCCAGTACTTC.